This record covers a single T cell receptor beta chain. This sample stems from a study of blood T cell repertoires in COVID-19. Study in general: COVID-19 samples from acute and convalescent phases originated in the United States, Italy and Spain. From T cells, B-cell-depleted T cells, or PBMCs came the material, which was cDNA or gDNA.

Authors' methods: Estimation of nucleated cell counts relied on the amplification of reference gene primers. Assay: immunoSEQ multiplex PCR; the TCRdb copy retains only in-frame clones and omits some. That table supplies the V and J calls and clone size; D and trimming were determined from the DNA. In the table there are 270,000 or so clones, roughly 84% of which are singletons. CDR1 SGHAT and CDR2 FQNNGV come from the germline V gene. This CDR3 contains 15 residues. V shed 4 bases and J 3 bases; nucleotides not matched to a gene: 9. The sequenced material came from peripheral blood. This rearrangement joins TRBV11-2 to TRBJ2-7, with 7 bases aligning to TRBD1. This receptor was obtained from a human donor in a cohort sampled during active COVID-19. CDR3 DNA: TGTGCCAGCAGCTATGGGGGCAGGGGGTTCTACGAGCAGTACTTC. Translation gives CASSYGGRGFYEQYF. The whole variable domain, filled in from reference TRBV11-2 and TRBJ2-7, reads EAGVAQSPRYKIIEKRQSVAFWCNPISGHATLYWYQQILGQGPKLLIQFQNNGVVDDSQLPKDRFSAERLKGVDSTLKIQPAKLEDSAVYLCASSYGGRGFYEQYFGPGTRLTVT.